The following is a T cell receptor (beta chain) sequence with its context. The antigen is unknown. PCR involved 60 Vbeta and 13 Jbeta primers. This table comes from immunoSEQ multiplex PCR, and its TCRdb copy is limited to in-frame clones, with some not included. The sample lists 150,000 or so clones, about 88% seen once, with 2.3% in the top ten. This sample is part of a study of cytomegalovirus exposure and HLA in healthy donors. Notes on the study in general: In a later analysis, parvovirus B19, influenza, CMV and Epstein-Barr virus appeared linked to several top co-occurrence clusters.

Between the trimmed V and J ends, which lost 2 bases and 2 bases, there was a span of 7 bases. CDR1 and CDR2 (germline): SGHRS, YFSETQ. This CDR3 spans 13 amino acids. This chain connects TRBV5-1 to TRBJ1-1; D is undetermined. This sequence was found in a woman aged 18 to 35 in good health and CMV-seronegative. Material for sequencing was PBMCs. The CDR3 region is CASSFGPNTEAFF. The DNA for the CDR3 is TGCGCCAGCAGCTTTGGCCCTAACACTGAAGCTTTCTTT.